The present entry profiles one T cell receptor (beta chain) with its context. The antigen is not known. TCRdb's copy holds only in-frame clones and misses some; the assay was immunoSEQ multiplex PCR. The profile shows some 74,000 clones, around 89% of them singletons. The record originates from a study of OX40 agonist ivuxolimab in advanced cancers. Study conclusions and caveats: Researchers did not establish what antigens the expanded peripheral T cells target. There were, on average, more expanded clones in CD8+ T cells than in CD4+.

The origin of this receptor is an adult with an advanced solid tumor such as melanoma, head and neck, liver or kidney cancer. This specimen consisted of CD4+ or CD8+ T cells sorted from blood, obtained in a trial of the OX40 agonist ivuxolimab.

The CDR3 sequence: CASSQVGRGPYEQYF. The DNA for the CDR3 is TGTGCCAGCAGCCAAGTAGGCAGGGGGCCCTACGAGCAGTACTTC. The chain has TRBV14 and TRBJ2-7, with 8 bases matching TRBD1. The CDR3 covers 15 residues. Germline CDR1 is SGHDN and CDR2 is FVKESK. With V trimmed by 1 base and J by 2 bases, 4 bases remained unmatched. Using reference TRBV14 and TRBJ2-7 for the parts outside the CDR3, the full variable domain is EAGVTQFPSHSVIEKGQTVTLRCDPISGHDNLYWYRRVMGKEIKFLLHFVKESKQDESGMPNNRFLAERTGGTYSTLKVQPAELEDSGVYFCASSQVGRGPYEQYFGPGTRLTVT.